This T cell receptor (beta chain) was documented in a study of neurological immune-mediated disorders. General study points: The highest TCR clonal expansion occurred in HTLV-1-associated myelopathy; multiple sclerosis fell below healthy controls.

For the unsorted libraries, 2 million PBMCs stored at -80 C served as input. Per germline, CDR1 SGHRS and CDR2 YFSETQ. The V end lost 4 bases, the J end lost 2 bases, and 19 bases lay between the germline ends. The CDR3 consists of 16 residues. In this sample, this clonotype turned up many times. What it binds is not known. The authors produced cDNA by 5'RACE using 10-nucleotide random UMIs. TCRdb redid the calling of the 5' RACE reads with MiXCR, one entry per CDR3 protein. This table has under 80,000 distinct CDR3 sequences, around 9.9% appearing once. This sequence joins TRBV5-1 and TRBJ2-7, with no clear D. This receptor was identified in a man aged 50-59 years in good health. Material: PBMCs. Written as DNA, the CDR3 is TGCGCCAGCAGCGTAGGCGAGTACTACGAGACCTACGAGCAGTACTTC. Translation: CASSVGEYYETYEQYF.